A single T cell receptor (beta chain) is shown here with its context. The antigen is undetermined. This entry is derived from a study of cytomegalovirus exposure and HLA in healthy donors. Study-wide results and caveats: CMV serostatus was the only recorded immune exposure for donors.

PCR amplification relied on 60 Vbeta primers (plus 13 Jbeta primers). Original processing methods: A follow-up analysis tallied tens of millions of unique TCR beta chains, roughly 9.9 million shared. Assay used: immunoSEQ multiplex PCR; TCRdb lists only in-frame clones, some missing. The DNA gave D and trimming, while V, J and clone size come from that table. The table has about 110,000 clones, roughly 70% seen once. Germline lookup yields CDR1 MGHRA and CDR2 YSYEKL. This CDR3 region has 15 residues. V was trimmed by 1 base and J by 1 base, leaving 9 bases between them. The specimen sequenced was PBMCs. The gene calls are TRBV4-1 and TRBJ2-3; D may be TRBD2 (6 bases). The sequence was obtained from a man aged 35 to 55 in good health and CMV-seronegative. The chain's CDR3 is CASSQGLVGTDTQYF. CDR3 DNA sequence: TGCGCCAGCAGCCAAGGACTAGTTGGCACAGATACGCAGTATTTT.